Each of the 19 T cell receptor beta chains below was sequenced from the same sample in a study of T cell changes during pregnancy in multiple sclerosis (dated by TCRdb to about 2019). The library was prepared using the immunoSEQ multiplex PCR assay. Sourced from immuneACCESS, this table was stored by TCRdb with only in-frame sequences that have V and J called. A share of the clones is absent; for the studies checked, an unresolved V gene accounts for under half, and the remainder has no known explanation. The sample table records 15,000 to 20,000 clones; 89% of these occur just once. The ten largest make up about 8% of the sample. The sequencing here drew on CD8+ T cells from peripheral blood mononuclear cells, taken in the second trimester of pregnancy. These TCRs come from a female donor in good health, enrolled as a control in a pregnancy study.

The chain employs TRBV27 and TRBJ2-1, with 8 bases matching TRBD2. Germline assignment: CDR1 MNHEY and CDR2 SMNVEV (reference sequence). This CDR3 is built from 15 residues. V was clipped by 3 bases and J by 3 bases; unmatched bases: 4. Here the CDR3 DNA reads TGTGCCAGCAGTTTCGGGGGGGGCGGCTACAATGAGCAGTTCTTC. Residues: CASSFGGGGYNEQFF.

J is TRBJ2-7 and V is TRBV7-8, with 9 bases that match TRBD1. Germline CDR1 and CDR2: SGHVS and FQNEAQ. The CDR3 runs 15 residues. V lost 3 bases and J lost 0; bases outside the gene matches: 3. The CDR3 DNA reads TGTGCCAGCAGCTTGGGGACAGGGAGCTCCTACGAGCAGTACTTC. Translating it yields CASSLGTGSSYEQYF.

The chain combines TRBV19 with TRBJ1-1; no firm D call. Trimming took off 6 bases at V and 5 bases at J, with 19 bases between the two ends. Germline assignment: CDR1 LNHDA and CDR2 SQIVND (reference sequence). The CDR3 consists of 15 residues. The CDR3 DNA sequence: TGTGCCAGTAGACCCCCACCGGGAAAACAAACTGAAGCTTTCTTT. Its protein product is CASRPPPGKQTEAFF.

There are a few counts of this clone. This sequence joins TRBV6-4 and TRBJ2-2; tentative D call: TRBD2 (5 bases). V was trimmed by 0 bases and J by 6 bases, leaving 11 bases between them. The CDR3 runs to 15 residues. Germline V gives CDR1 MRHNA, CDR2 SNTAGT. The CDR3 loop is CASSDSMAGAGELFF. CDR3 coding DNA: TGTGCCAGCAGTGACTCGATGGCGGGTGCCGGGGAGCTGTTTTTT.

J is TRBJ2-1 and V is TRBV27; D is perhaps TRBD2 (6 bases). The CDR3 consists of 14 residues. From germline, CDR1 is MNHEY and CDR2 SMNVEV (reference sequence). Deletions cut 2 bases from V and 8 bases from J, with 13 bases between. The CDR3: CASSLVSGSYEQFF. In DNA, the CDR3 is TGTGCCAGCAGTTTAGTGTCCGGGAGCTATGAGCAGTTCTTC.

This chain joins TRBV10-3 and TRBJ2-1, with TRBD2 as a possible D gene (6 bases). The CDR3 is 13 amino acids. The V end lost 11 bases, the J end lost 0 bases, and 11 bases lay between the germline ends. CDR1 ENHRY and CDR2 SYGVKD come from the germline V gene. The CDR3 spells CAATGSSYNEQFF. The CDR3 nucleotides read TGTGCCGCCACCGGGAGCTCCTACAATGAGCAGTTCTTC.

The chain is built from TRBV9 and TRBJ2-5, with unresolved D. Near its end, the DNA agrees better with TRBJ2-7, so the J call may be wrong. The CDR3 contains 15 residues. The germline V gene has CDR1 SGDLS and CDR2 YYNGEE. The CDR3 loop reads CASSPPGANSYEQYF. For the CDR3, the DNA is TGTGCCAGCAGCCCCCCCGGAGCGAACTCCTACGAGCAGTACTTC.

The chain uses TRBV15 and TRBJ2-5; a possible D gene is TRBD2 (6 bases). Germline loops: CDR1 LNHNV, CDR2 YYDKDF (reference sequence). V gave up 6 bases and J gave up 2 bases, with 19 bases separating them. The CDR3 has 16 amino acids. CDR3 nucleotides: TGTGCCACCAGTTCCGACCCGGGACTCTTTCAAGAGACCCAGTACTTC. It codes for CATSSDPGLFQETQYF.

The gene calls are TRBV7-6 and TRBJ2-7; weak D call: TRBD2 (5 bases). Germline V gene sequence: CDR1 SGHVS, CDR2 FNYEAQ. The CDR3 is made up of 19 amino acids. The V and J ends lost 3 bases and 4 bases respectively, with 28 bases between them. CDR3 sequence: CASSFDPPSTGSTEYEQYF. The CDR3 DNA sequence: TGTGCCAGCAGCTTCGACCCGCCCTCCACGGGATCCACAGAGTACGAGCAGTACTTC.

The V and J genes are TRBV15 and TRBJ2-5; 9 bases line up with TRBD2. The germline V gene encodes CDR1 LNHNV and CDR2 YYDKDF (reference sequence). With 1 base clipped from V and 2 bases from J, the junction kept 5 bases outside the gene matches. The length of the CDR3 is 16 residues. The CDR3 reads CATSRANAGGQETQYF. The CDR3 DNA follows: TGTGCCACCAGCAGAGCTAATGCGGGAGGGCAAGAGACCCAGTACTTC.

The V call is TRBV10-3, the J call TRBJ2-3; the match to TRBD2 covers 9 bases. V gave up 4 bases and J gave up 4 bases; unmatched junction bases: 6. Germline V gene lookup returns CDR1 ENHRY and CDR2 SYGVKD. The CDR3 is 15 amino acids. CDR3 amino acids: CAISGAGGPPDTQYF. The CDR3, as DNA: TGTGCCATCAGTGGGGCGGGAGGGCCGCCAGATACGCAGTATTTT.

V gene TRBV28 combines with J gene TRBJ2-1; D unresolved. The CDR3 spans 13 residues. Germline loops: CDR1 MDHEN, CDR2 SYDVKM. V lost 4 bases, J lost 8 bases, and 12 bases lay in between. Written as DNA, the CDR3 is TGTGCCAGCAGTTCCCGGCGTCAGGATGAGCAGTTCTTC. This sequence encodes CASSSRRQDEQFF.

The V call is TRBV19, the J call TRBJ1-3; 8 bases agree with TRBD1. Germline V gives CDR1 LNHDA, CDR2 SQIVND (reference sequence). The CDR3 is made up of 16 amino acids. The ends lost 3 bases at V and 3 bases at J; junction bases unmatched: 7. The CDR3 bases are TGTGCCAGTAGTATCTCAGGGGGCGGATATGGAAACACCATATATTTT. Its translation: CASSISGGGYGNTIYF.

In this sample, this clone turned up a few times. This chain connects TRBV29-1 to TRBJ1-2; unclear D gene. V lost 4 bases to trimming and J lost 1 base, with 10 bases between them. This CDR3 spans 13 amino acids. CDR1 is SQVTM, CDR2 ANQGSEA, per germline. CDR3 bases: TGCAGCGTTGCTCCAGGAAATAACTATGGCTACACCTTC. Its translation: CSVAPGNNYGYTF.

The rearrangement links TRBV27 to TRBJ1-2; D is possibly TRBD1 (6 bases). V was pared by 6 bases and J by 4 bases, with 18 bases between. Looked up from germline, CDR1 is MNHEY and CDR2 is SMNVEV (reference sequence). The CDR3 is 15 residues long. CDR3 region: CASSPQTGDLYGYTF. CDR3 nucleotide sequence: TGTGCCAGCAGCCCCCAGACAGGAGACCTCTATGGCTACACCTTC.

The gene calls are TRBV6-4 and TRBJ2-3; 12 bases fit TRBD2. CDR3 length: 16 amino acids. Trimming removed 0 bases from V and 9 bases from J; junction bases left unmatched: 7. In germline, CDR1 is MRHNA, CDR2 SNTAGT. This CDR3 reads CASSDSGLAGHKTQYF. The CDR3 nucleotides read TGTGCCAGCAGTGACTCGGGACTAGCGGGTCACAAGACGCAGTATTTT.

The J gene is TRBJ2-3, the V gene TRBV12-5, with 14 bases that match TRBD2. The CDR3 covers 17 residues. Per germline, CDR1 LGHNT and CDR2 FRNRAP. The trim removed 3 bases at V and 3 bases at J, leaving 5 bases unmatched. The CDR3 sequence is CASGLGLAGGVTDTQYF. CDR3 bases: TGTGCTAGTGGTTTAGGACTAGCGGGGGGTGTTACAGATACGCAGTATTTT.

The V gene is TRBV6-4, the J gene TRBJ2-6; D is unresolved. CDR3 length: 15 amino acids. Germline CDR1 MRHNA, CDR2 SNTAGT. Trimming stripped 2 bases from V and 0 bases from J, with 5 bases between. CDR3 DNA: TGTGCCAGCAGTGACCCCCGCTCTGGGGCCAACGTCCTGACTTTC. Protein product: CASSDPRSGANVLTF.

Comments on this clone: This sample also contains other DNA sequences that code for the same CDR3. This chain joins TRBV7-9 and TRBJ2-3; D unclear. Germline-derived CDR1 and CDR2 are SEHNR and FQNEAQ (reference sequence). V dropped 5 bases and J dropped 3 bases, with 15 bases sitting between them. This CDR3 is built from 15 residues. In DNA form, the CDR3 reads TGTGCCAGCAGCCCACCAGGCATTTCAACAGATACGCAGTATTTT. Translation: CASSPPGISTDTQYF.